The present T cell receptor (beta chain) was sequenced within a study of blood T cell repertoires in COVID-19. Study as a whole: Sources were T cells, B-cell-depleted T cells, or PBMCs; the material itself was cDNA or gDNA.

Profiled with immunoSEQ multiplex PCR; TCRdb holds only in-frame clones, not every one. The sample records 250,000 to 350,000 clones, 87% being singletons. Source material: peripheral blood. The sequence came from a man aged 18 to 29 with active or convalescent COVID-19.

The CDR3 DNA reads TGCGCCAGCAGCTTGACAGGGACGGCCAAAAACATTCAGTACTTC. The encoded protein is CASSLTGTAKNIQYF. The chain employs TRBV5-1 and TRBJ2-4, with D possibly matching TRBD1 (6 bases). There are 15 residues in the CDR3. Looked up from germline, CDR1 is SGHRS and CDR2 is YFSETQ. Trimming pared 1 base from V and 1 base from J, leaving 9 bases between.